This T cell receptor beta chain was profiled in a study of cytomegalovirus exposure and HLA in healthy donors. Study results and caveats: A missense variant in DCLRE1C was later tied to TCR beta V- and J-gene trimming.

The PCR was carried out with 60 Vbeta primers and 13 Jbeta primers. Clones were read by immunoSEQ multiplex PCR, and TCRdb kept only the in-frame ones, dropping some. Here the sample spans about 120,000 clones, about 75% being singletons. This clone was seen a single time. Its antigen remains unknown. Input material: PBMCs. The receptor was derived from a man aged 60-69 years in good health and CMV-seropositive.

For the CDR3, the DNA is TGTGCCAGCAGTTTATACCTCTCCAGGGGTTGGGAAGGGGAGCAGTACTTC. Translating gives CASSLYLSRGWEGEQYF. The chain is built from TRBV28 and TRBJ2-5, with TRBD1 as a possible D gene (6 bases). The ends were cut back, 1 base at V and 11 bases at J, with 26 bases in the middle. The CDR3 runs 17 residues. Germline CDR1 reads MDHEN; CDR2 reads SYDVKM.